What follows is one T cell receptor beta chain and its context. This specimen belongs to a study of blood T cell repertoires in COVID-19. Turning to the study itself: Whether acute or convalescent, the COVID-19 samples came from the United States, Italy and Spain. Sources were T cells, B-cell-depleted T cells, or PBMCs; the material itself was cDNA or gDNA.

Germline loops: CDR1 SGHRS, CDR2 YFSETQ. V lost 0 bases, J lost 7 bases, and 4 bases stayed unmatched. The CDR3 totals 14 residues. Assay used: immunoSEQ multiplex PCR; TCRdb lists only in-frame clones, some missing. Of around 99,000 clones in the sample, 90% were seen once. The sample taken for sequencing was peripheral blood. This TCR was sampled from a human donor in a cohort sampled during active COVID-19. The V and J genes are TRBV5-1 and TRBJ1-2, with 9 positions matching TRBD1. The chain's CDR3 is CASSLDRGHGGYTF. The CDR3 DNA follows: TGCGCCAGCAGCTTGGACAGGGGGCATGGTGGCTACACCTTC.